The 18 T cell receptor beta chains below all came from one sample that was sequenced in a study of T cells after yellow fever vaccination. TCRdb processed the 5' RACE reads anew with MiXCR; each CDR3 protein has one entry. The sample includes 300,000 to 400,000 distinct CDR3 sequences, approximately 8% of them seen just once. This sample comprised PBMCs, obtained about 49 days after the first yellow fever vaccination. These receptors originate from a man younger than 30 who received the YFV17D yellow fever vaccine.

This clonotype came up a few times. The chain carries TRBV19 and TRBJ1-5, with unresolved D. CDR3 length: 15 amino acids. Trimming left V 7 bases short and J 0 bases short, with 13 bases between. Germline CDR1 is LNHDA and CDR2 is SQIVND (reference sequence). DNA of the CDR3: TGTGCCAGTACCCAACCTCACCATAGCAATCAGCCCCAGCATTTT. This encodes CASTQPHHSNQPQHF.

The rearrangement uses TRBV13 and TRBJ2-7; 8 nucleotides line up with TRBD1. The ends lost 5 bases at V and 7 bases at J; junction bases unmatched: 10. CDR3 length: 14 amino acids. The V gene's germline CDR1 is PRHDT and CDR2 FYEKMQ (reference sequence). CDR3 bases: TGTGCCAGCAGCGGAAGCCAGGGGGCGAAAGAGCAGTACTTC. Translated, it gives CASSGSQGAKEQYF.

The chain has TRBV4-3 and TRBJ2-3; D possibly corresponds to TRBD2 (5 bases). Germline CDR1 reads LGHNA; CDR2 reads YSLEER. Trimming shortened V by 3 bases and J by 0 bases, and 19 bases separated the two germline ends. The CDR3 sequence is 18 residues long. Here the CDR3 DNA reads TGCGCCAGCAGCCATCGAATTACGGACTTCCTTAGCACAGATACGCAGTATTTT. Translating gives CASSHRITDFLSTDTQYF.

This clonotype occurred a few times. This chain joins TRBV10-3 and TRBJ2-1; D is perhaps TRBD2 (6 bases). Germline CDR1 and CDR2: ENHRY and SYGVKD. The length of the CDR3 is 16 residues. V was cut by 7 bases and J by 6 bases, with 22 bases left in between. CDR3 sequence reads: CAIKAPGTLEGNEQFF. The CDR3 region has the DNA TGTGCCATCAAGGCGCCCGGGACTCTGGAGGGCAATGAGCAGTTCTTC.

Many counts were recorded for this clonotype. The chain links TRBV18 to TRBJ2-3, with D possibly TRBD2 on 5 matching bases. Trimming stripped 8 bases from V and 6 bases from J, with 18 bases between. CDR1 is KGHSH and CDR2 is LQKENI in the germline V gene. There are 14 residues in the CDR3. The CDR3, as DNA: TGTGCCAGCGCAATAAGCGGCCGCTCGGATACGCAGTATTTT. Translation gives CASAISGRSDTQYF. The variable domain in full, completed from reference TRBV18 and TRBJ2-3, reads NAGVMQNPRHLVRRRGQEARLRCSPMKGHSHVYWYRQLPEEGLKFMVYLQKENIIDESGMPKERFSAEFPKEGPSILRIQQVVRGDSAAYFCASAISGRSDTQYFGPGTRLTVL.

The sample holds many counts of this clonotype. V usage is TRBV20-1 and J usage is TRBJ1-2; 9 bases line up with TRBD1. This CDR3 spans 10 amino acids. The junction had 2 bases not matched to a gene; V was cut back by 6 bases and J by 9 bases. Per the germline V gene, CDR1 is DFQATT and CDR2 is SNEGSKA (reference sequence). CDR3 sequence reads: CSAGTGSYTF. The DNA for the CDR3 is TGCAGTGCCGGGACAGGGAGCTACACCTTC.

This chain joins TRBV9 and TRBJ2-3, with D hard to call. The V gene's germline CDR1 is SGDLS and CDR2 YYNGEE. CDR3 size: 13 residues. V shed 0 bases and J shed 4 bases, with 6 bases lying between them. CDR3 residues: CASSVAPPDTQYF. DNA of the CDR3: TGTGCCAGCAGCGTAGCTCCCCCAGATACGCAGTATTTT.

This clonotype was observed a few times. In nucleotides, the CDR3 is TGTGCCAGCAGTTACGGGCTAGCGGGATACAATGAGCAGTTCTTC. As protein: CASSYGLAGYNEQFF. The rearrangement links TRBV6-5 to TRBJ2-1; the match to TRBD2 covers 9 bases. Losses at the gene ends were 2 bases for V and 4 bases for J; bases not matched to a gene: 3. This CDR3 has 15 residues. CDR1 MNHEY and CDR2 SVGAGI come from the germline V gene.

This chain connects TRBV5-1 to TRBJ2-1, with TRBD2 matching over 11 bases. Germline trimming cut 0 bases from V and 9 bases from J; bases unmatched to any gene: 5. The CDR3 loop spans 15 amino acids. Germline CDR1 reads SGHRS; CDR2 reads YFSETQ. CDR3 coding DNA: TGCGCCAGCAGCTTGGTTACTAGCGGGGGTGGTGAGCAGTTCTTC. It is translated as CASSLVTSGGGEQFF.

This clonotype has just a few counts. The V and J genes are TRBV25-1 and TRBJ1-1, with D maybe TRBD1 (6 bases). Between the trimmed V and J ends, which lost 6 bases and 3 bases, there was a span of 14 bases. The CDR3 covers 14 residues. The germline V gene encodes CDR1 MGHDK and CDR2 SYGVNS. DNA for the CDR3: TGTGCCAGCAGCATAGGGGGGACGGACACTGAAGCTTTCTTT. This gives the protein CASSIGGTDTEAFF.

This clonotype was picked up a small number of times. This rearrangement joins TRBV6-5 to TRBJ2-5; perhaps TRBD2 as D (5 bases). The length of the CDR3 is 16 residues. In germline, CDR1 is MNHEY, CDR2 SVGAGI. Trimming shortened V by 0 bases and J by 5 bases, and 16 bases separated the two germline ends. The CDR3 region is CASSYSTRTGDETQYF. In DNA form, the CDR3 reads TGTGCCAGCAGTTACTCAACTAGAACCGGGGATGAGACCCAGTACTTC.

This clonotype appeared many times. The chain uses TRBV5-1 and TRBJ2-5; perhaps TRBD2 as D (6 bases). Trimming pared 0 bases from V and 1 base from J, leaving 10 bases between. The CDR3 extends over 15 amino acids. The germline V gene encodes CDR1 SGHRS and CDR2 YFSETQ. The DNA for the CDR3 is TGCGCCAGCAGCTTGGATGGGGGGACCCAAGAGACCCAGTACTTC. This codes for CASSLDGGTQETQYF.

This clonotype was found a few times. V gene TRBV28 combines with J gene TRBJ2-5; perhaps TRBD2 as D (5 bases). CDR3 length equals 14 residues. Looked up from germline, CDR1 is MDHEN and CDR2 is SYDVKM. V lost 4 bases to trimming and J lost 5 bases, with 14 bases between them. As DNA, the CDR3 is TGTGCCAGCAGTTCCCCCGGAGGTTTGGAGACCCAGTACTTC. Its protein is CASSSPGGLETQYF.

The chain links TRBV29-1 to TRBJ2-1; 12 nucleotides align to TRBD2. V shed 3 bases and J 7 bases; nucleotides not matched to a gene: 7. CDR3 size: 15 residues. Germline V gene data show CDR1 as SQVTM and CDR2 as ANQGSEA. CDR3 nucleotides: TGCAGCGTTGATTTAAGACTAGCGGGGGAGAATGAGCAGTTCTTC. Translating it yields CSVDLRLAGENEQFF.

In its sample, this clonotype was seen a few times. V gene TRBV7-9 combines with J gene TRBJ1-3; D uncertain. V lost 2 bases and J lost 0, with 8 bases in between. Germline CDR1 is SEHNR and CDR2 is FQNEAQ (reference sequence). The CDR3 is made up of 15 amino acids. The CDR3 DNA is TGTGCCAGCAGCTTACGGAGGAGCTCTGGAAACACCATATATTTT. Residues: CASSLRRSSGNTIYF.

This clonotype was observed a handful of times. The CDR3 DNA reads TGTGCCAGCTCACCACGCTCCGGGACAGAGTTGTCCTACGAGCAGTACGTC. Encoded protein: CASSPRSGTELSYEQYV. This chain connects TRBV18 to TRBJ2-7; 7 nucleotides agree with TRBD1. The CDR3 consists of 17 residues. Trimming took 1 base from V and 1 from J; bases not matched to a gene: 10. Germline V gives CDR1 KGHSH, CDR2 LQKENI.

In its sample, this clonotype was seen many times. The chain has TRBV11-2 and TRBJ2-3; D ambiguous. The CDR3 length is 11 residues. V lost 5 bases and J 2 bases, leaving 2 bases between the germline ends. The germline gives CDR1 SGHAT, CDR2 FQNNGV. CDR3 sequence reads: CASSTTDTQYF. The CDR3 region has the DNA TGTGCCAGCAGCACCACAGATACGCAGTATTTT.

Many counts were recorded for this clonotype. This chain's CDR3 is CASSPYDNYEQYF. CDR3 nucleotide sequence: TGTGCCAGCAGCCCCTACGACAACTACGAGCAGTACTTC. J is TRBJ2-7 and V is TRBV7-6; unclear D gene. Trimming left V 5 bases short and J 3 bases short, with 11 bases between. Germline assignment: CDR1 SGHVS and CDR2 FNYEAQ. The CDR3 consists of 13 residues.